These T cell receptor beta chains were read from a single sample in a study of blood T cell repertoires in COVID-19. Clones were read by immunoSEQ multiplex PCR, and TCRdb kept only the in-frame ones, dropping some. Counted here are 65,000 to 90,000 clones, approximately 80% occurring once; the ten biggest clones make up approximately 5.1%. The sample consisted of peripheral blood. These receptors were taken from an elderly woman with active or convalescent COVID-19. Both conserved end residues are part of each CDR3. D genes are given only for firm matches. Clone size is given for some rows only: seen once, a few or many times, or a class if the clone is expanded.

v_call	d_call	j_call	clone_size	cdr3_aa	cdr3_nt
TRBV5-1	-	TRBJ2-7	-	CASSLNRDKAYEQYF	TGCGCCAGCAGCTTGAACCGGGACAAAGCCTACGAGCAGTACTTC
TRBV5-4	-	TRBJ1-5	-	CASNPAGEPQHF	TGTGCCAGCAACCCCGCCGGGGAGCCCCAGCATTTT
TRBV27	TRBD1	TRBJ1-1	-	CASSFLDRAPEAFF	TGTGCCAGCAGTTTTCTCGACAGGGCGCCTGAAGCTTTCTTT
TRBV9	-	TRBJ2-2	-	CASSEPNTGELFF	TGTGCCAGCAGCGAGCCGAACACCGGGGAGCTGTTTTTT
TRBV2	TRBD2	TRBJ2-3	-	CASRLAVSTDTQYF	TGTGCCAGTCGACTAGCGGTTAGCACAGATACGCAGTATTTT
TRBV7-2	-	TRBJ2-7	-	CASSFPGGNEQYF	TGTGCCAGCAGCTTCCCAGGGGGGAACGAGCAGTACTTC
TRBV28	TRBD1	TRBJ2-5	-	CATGVQGAETQYF	TGTGCCACGGGGGTACAGGGGGCAGAGACCCAGTACTTC
TRBV2	TRBD2	TRBJ2-4	-	CASGTSGQNIQYF	TGTGCCAGCGGGACTAGCGGACAAAACATTCAGTACTTC
TRBV7-2	-	TRBJ2-3	-	CASSLRAQGRTDTQYF	TGTGCCAGCAGCTTAAGGGCACAGGGACGCACAGATACGCAGTATTTT
TRBV18	TRBD2	TRBJ2-5	few	CASSPAGTSGNYQETQYF	TGTGCCAGCTCACCGGCCGGGACTAGCGGAAACTACCAAGAGACCCAGTACTTC
TRBV18	-	TRBJ1-3	once	CASSLYPQDSGNTIYF	TGTGCCAGCTCCCTCTACCCACAGGACTCTGGAAACACCATATATTTT
TRBV18	TRBD1	TRBJ1-4	-	CASSRDSVVEKLFF	TGTGCCAGCTCGCGGGACAGCGTCGTGGAAAAACTGTTTTTT
TRBV27	-	TRBJ1-6	few	CASKEASSYNSPLHF	TGTGCCAGCAAGGAGGCCAGCTCCTATAATTCACCCCTCCACTTT
TRBV7-8	TRBD2	TRBJ2-5	-	CASSPGTSGTSGTQYF	TGTGCCAGCAGCCCTGGGACTAGCGGGACCTCAGGGACCCAGTACTTC
TRBV3-1/TRBV3-2	-	TRBJ2-7	-	CASSHLNSYEQYF	TGTGCCAGCAGCCACTTAAATTCCTACGAGCAGTACTTC
TRBV7-2	-	TRBJ1-3	-	CASSQGQPLLSGNTIYF	TGTGCCAGCAGCCAAGGACAGCCTCTCCTCTCTGGAAACACCATATATTTT
TRBV28	TRBD1	TRBJ1-5	-	CASRAGGNEPQHF	TGTGCCAGCAGAGCAGGGGGAAATGAGCCCCAGCATTTT
TRBV7-8	-	TRBJ1-4	-	CASSLEPGAIGKLFF	TGTGCCAGCAGCTTAGAGCCAGGGGCGATCGGAAAACTGTTTTTT
TRBV2	TRBD1	TRBJ1-5	-	CASSEGQGNQPQHF	TGTGCCAGCAGTGAGGGACAGGGAAATCAGCCCCAGCATTTT
TRBV4-1	TRBD2	TRBJ2-6	-	CASSQISSGRLPGANVLTF	TGCGCCAGCAGCCAAATAAGTAGCGGGAGGCTCCCTGGGGCCAACGTCCTGACTTTC
TRBV19	TRBD2	TRBJ2-1	few	CASSMAGGGTYNEQFF	TGTGCCAGTAGTATGGCGGGGGGTGGAACCTACAATGAGCAGTTCTTC
TRBV9	TRBD1	TRBJ1-3	-	CASSDRTGYGNTIYF	TGTGCCAGCAGCGACCGGACAGGGTACGGAAACACCATATATTTT
TRBV18	-	TRBJ2-3	-	CASSNRDSTDTQYF	TGTGCCAGCTCAAACAGGGACAGCACAGATACGCAGTATTTT
TRBV7-2	TRBD2	TRBJ2-7	-	CAGPSGRGRPPRDEQYF	TGTGCCGGACCTAGCGGTCGGGGGAGGCCCCCTCGGGACGAGCAGTACTTC
TRBV5-1	TRBD1	TRBJ2-1	few	CASSLQGTGEQFF	TGCGCCAGCAGCTTACAGGGGACGGGGGAGCAGTTCTTC
TRBV15	-	TRBJ1-1	-	CATSGGGGREAFF	TGTGCCACCAGCGGGGGGGGAGGCAGGGAAGCTTTCTTT
TRBV3-1/TRBV3-2	TRBD2	TRBJ2-5	once	CASSQVLAGGPETQYF	TGTGCCAGCAGCCAAGTCCTAGCGGGAGGGCCTGAGACCCAGTACTTC